A selection of T cell receptor beta chains follows, all from one sample in a study of T cells after yellow fever vaccination. TCRdb re-called the 5' RACE reads through MiXCR, storing one row per CDR3 protein. The sample yields roughly 120,000 distinct CDR3 sequences, 5.5% to 8% seen once. The starting material was CD4+ T cells sorted from PBMCs, obtained roughly 46 days after the first yellow fever vaccination. These receptors all come from a man in his late teens or twenties who received the YFV17D yellow fever vaccine. CDR3s include the opening cysteine and the closing phenylalanine or tryptophan. The D gene is left open where the match is weak. Clone size is stated in some rows and not others, as once, few, many or a class when expanded.

d_gene: -; v_gene: TRBV20-1; abundance: many; j_gene: TRBJ2-7; CDR3nt: TGCAGTGCTAGAGATCGGGGGCCGAATGAGCAGTACTTC; CDR3aa: CSARDRGPNEQYF
d_gene: TRBD2; v_gene: TRBV11-2; abundance: -; j_gene: TRBJ2-1; CDR3nt: TGTGCCAGCAGGTCTTTGCGGGGGGCCTACAATGAGCAGTTCTTC; CDR3aa: CASRSLRGAYNEQFF
d_gene: TRBD2; v_gene: TRBV7-2; abundance: -; j_gene: TRBJ2-2; CDR3nt: TGTGCCAGCAGTTACAATAGCGGGGGGGCCGGGGAGCTGTTTTTT; CDR3aa: CASSYNSGGAGELFF
d_gene: -; v_gene: TRBV7-8; abundance: -; j_gene: TRBJ1-1; CDR3nt: TGTGCCAGCAGCCCACCAGAAGGGCTTTGGACTGAAGCTTTCTTT; CDR3aa: CASSPPEGLWTEAFF
d_gene: -; v_gene: TRBV5-1; abundance: many; j_gene: TRBJ2-5; CDR3nt: TGCGCCAGCAGCACATCTGACCCCCGGCAAGAGACCCAGTACTTC; CDR3aa: CASSTSDPRQETQYF
d_gene: TRBD2; v_gene: TRBV4-2; abundance: many; j_gene: TRBJ2-1; CDR3nt: TGTGCCAGCAGCCAAGGACTAGCGGGGGGGTACAATGAGCAGTTCTTC; CDR3aa: CASSQGLAGGYNEQFF
d_gene: -; v_gene: TRBV20-1; abundance: many; j_gene: TRBJ1-4; CDR3nt: TGCAGTGCTAGAGAGGCACAGGGTAATGAAAAACTGTTTTTT; CDR3aa: CSAREAQGNEKLFF
d_gene: TRBD2; v_gene: TRBV4-2; abundance: many; j_gene: TRBJ2-5; CDR3nt: TGTGCCAGCAGCCAAGGGGTAGCGGGGGGAGAGACCCAGTACTTC; CDR3aa: CASSQGVAGGETQYF
d_gene: -; v_gene: TRBV5-1; abundance: many; j_gene: TRBJ1-1; CDR3nt: TGCGCCAAACCGGGGGGGAGAAAGAACACTGAAGCTTTTTTT; CDR3aa: CAKPGGRKNTEAFF
d_gene: -; v_gene: TRBV20-1; abundance: few; j_gene: TRBJ1-2; CDR3nt: TGCAGTGCTAGCCCGGGGCCGGACTATGGCTACACCTTC; CDR3aa: CSASPGPDYGYTF
d_gene: -; v_gene: TRBV7-2; abundance: many; j_gene: TRBJ1-5; CDR3nt: TGTGCCAGCAGCTCCACCAGGGGAAATCAGCCCCAGCATTTT; CDR3aa: CASSSTRGNQPQHF
d_gene: TRBD1; v_gene: TRBV9; abundance: many; j_gene: TRBJ2-2; CDR3nt: TGTGCCAGCAGCGACCTGGACAGGCGAAACACCGGGGAGCTGTTTTTT; CDR3aa: CASSDLDRRNTGELFF
d_gene: TRBD2; v_gene: TRBV7-8; abundance: few; j_gene: TRBJ2-1; CDR3nt: TGTGCCAGCAGCTTAAGGCGGGGGGGGTACAATGAGCAGTTCTTC; CDR3aa: CASSLRRGGYNEQFF
d_gene: -; v_gene: TRBV28; abundance: many; j_gene: TRBJ1-2; CDR3nt: TGTGCCAGCAGTGTAAGCGGGGAGTTCGGCTATGGCTACACCTTC; CDR3aa: CASSVSGEFGYGYTF
d_gene: TRBD1; v_gene: TRBV7-2; abundance: many; j_gene: TRBJ1-1; CDR3nt: TGTGCCAGCAGGGAACGGACAGGGGAAAACACTGAAGCTTTCTTT; CDR3aa: CASRERTGENTEAFF
d_gene: -; v_gene: TRBV5-1; abundance: many; j_gene: TRBJ1-1; CDR3nt: TGCGCCAGCAGCTTTCAACAGGGCACTGAAGCTTTCTTT; CDR3aa: CASSFQQGTEAFF
d_gene: -; v_gene: TRBV5-1; abundance: many; j_gene: TRBJ1-1; CDR3nt: TGCGCCAGCAGCCTAGAACGGCAAATCAGTGAAGCTTTCTTT; CDR3aa: CASSLERQISEAFF
d_gene: TRBD1; v_gene: TRBV5-1; abundance: many; j_gene: TRBJ1-1; CDR3nt: TGCGCCAGCAGCTCACCGGGACAGGGAGACACTGAAGCTTTCTTT; CDR3aa: CASSSPGQGDTEAFF
d_gene: TRBD2; v_gene: TRBV5-1; abundance: many; j_gene: TRBJ2-3; CDR3nt: TGCGCCAGCAGCGCCGTTGGGACTAGGAGAGATACGCAGTATTTT; CDR3aa: CASSAVGTRRDTQYF
d_gene: -; v_gene: TRBV6-5; abundance: few; j_gene: TRBJ2-3; CDR3nt: TGTGCCAGCAGTTACTCGAGCTTCCCCCGCACAGATACGCAGTATTTT; CDR3aa: CASSYSSFPRTDTQYF
d_gene: -; v_gene: TRBV5-6; abundance: many; j_gene: TRBJ2-1; CDR3nt: TGTGCCAGCAGCTGGGGAAGGGGGCAGTTCTTC; CDR3aa: CASSWGRGQFF
d_gene: -; v_gene: TRBV7-2; abundance: many; j_gene: TRBJ1-1; CDR3nt: TGTGCCAGCAGCCCCCGTGGCAGGGGAAAAAAGGGCACTGAAGCTTTCTTT; CDR3aa: CASSPRGRGKKGTEAFF
d_gene: -; v_gene: TRBV24-1; abundance: many; j_gene: TRBJ1-1; CDR3nt: TGTGCCACCAGGACCCGACGGACTGAAGCTTTCTTT; CDR3aa: CATRTRRTEAFF
d_gene: -; v_gene: TRBV18; abundance: many; j_gene: TRBJ2-5; CDR3nt: TGTGCCAGCTCACCAACGGACAGCCAAGAGACCCAGTACTTC; CDR3aa: CASSPTDSQETQYF
d_gene: TRBD1; v_gene: TRBV7-2; abundance: many; j_gene: TRBJ1-1; CDR3nt: TGTGCCAGCCACATCCCCTCATACAGGGGGCTAAACACTGAAGCTTTCTTT; CDR3aa: CASHIPSYRGLNTEAFF
d_gene: -; v_gene: TRBV5-1; abundance: -; j_gene: TRBJ1-1; CDR3nt: TGCGCCAGCAGCTTCGGACAGCTGAACACTGAAGCTTTCTTT; CDR3aa: CASSFGQLNTEAFF
d_gene: TRBD2; v_gene: TRBV5-4; abundance: -; j_gene: TRBJ2-5; CDR3nt: TGTGCCAGCAGCTTCCTAGCGGGGGGTGGGGAGACCCAGTACTTC; CDR3aa: CASSFLAGGGETQYF
d_gene: TRBD1; v_gene: TRBV6-5; abundance: many; j_gene: TRBJ2-5; CDR3nt: TGTGCCAGCAGTTACGGGGTGACAGGGGACCAAGAGACCCAGTACTTC; CDR3aa: CASSYGVTGDQETQYF
d_gene: -; v_gene: TRBV7-9; abundance: many; j_gene: TRBJ2-2; CDR3nt: TGTGCCAGCAGCCTGGGGGACGCCCCCGGCAGGGAGCTGTTTTTT; CDR3aa: CASSLGDAPGRELFF
d_gene: TRBD1; v_gene: TRBV5-1; abundance: many; j_gene: TRBJ2-5; CDR3nt: TGCGCCAGCAGCTCGGGACAGGGAGAGACCCAGTACTTC; CDR3aa: CASSSGQGETQYF
d_gene: -; v_gene: TRBV7-3; abundance: many; j_gene: TRBJ2-6; CDR3nt: TGTGCCAGCAGCCTAACACCGAGCTCTGGGGCCAACGTCCTGACTTTC; CDR3aa: CASSLTPSSGANVLTF
d_gene: TRBD1; v_gene: TRBV5-1; abundance: once; j_gene: TRBJ1-6; CDR3nt: TGCGCCAGCAGCTTACAGGGGGCTAGTTCACCCCTCCACTTT; CDR3aa: CASSLQGASSPLHF
d_gene: TRBD1; v_gene: TRBV12-3/TRBV12-4; abundance: many; j_gene: TRBJ1-5; CDR3nt: TGTGCCAGCAGGGGACCTCCCATGCGACAGGGGTATAGTAGCAATCAGCCCCAGCATTTT; CDR3aa: CASRGPPMRQGYSSNQPQHF
d_gene: -; v_gene: TRBV7-2; abundance: many; j_gene: TRBJ2-5; CDR3nt: TGTGCCAGCAGCCCCCCGGGGGCTCAAGAGACCCAGTACTTC; CDR3aa: CASSPPGAQETQYF
d_gene: -; v_gene: TRBV20-1; abundance: many; j_gene: TRBJ1-5; CDR3nt: TGCAGTGCTAGAGGCCCGGTTAGCCAGCCCCAGCATTTT; CDR3aa: CSARGPVSQPQHF
d_gene: -; v_gene: TRBV5-4; abundance: few; j_gene: TRBJ2-5; CDR3nt: TGTGCCAGCAGCTTCGGGAACGAGGGTGAGACCCAGTACTTC; CDR3aa: CASSFGNEGETQYF
d_gene: -; v_gene: TRBV15; abundance: many; j_gene: TRBJ2-1; CDR3nt: TGTGCCACCAGCAGAGACGCAGGGACCCAACCGTACAATGAGCAGTTCTTC; CDR3aa: CATSRDAGTQPYNEQFF
d_gene: TRBD2; v_gene: TRBV24-1; abundance: medium-sized; j_gene: TRBJ2-3; CDR3nt: TGTGCCACCAGTGATCCACTAGCGCTCGTTGGAGCAGATACGCAGTATTTT; CDR3aa: CATSDPLALVGADTQYF
d_gene: -; v_gene: TRBV5-1; abundance: many; j_gene: TRBJ1-2; CDR3nt: TGCGCCAGCCGCCCTGATGGGACGAGCTATGGCTACACCTTC; CDR3aa: CASRPDGTSYGYTF
d_gene: TRBD2; v_gene: TRBV7-2; abundance: many; j_gene: TRBJ2-3; CDR3nt: TGTGCCAGCAGTACCGCCTCCGGGACTAGCGGGAGCCGGGAGTATTTT; CDR3aa: CASSTASGTSGSREYF
d_gene: -; v_gene: TRBV10-3; abundance: many; j_gene: TRBJ2-5; CDR3nt: TGTGCCATCAGTTGGGTCCAAGGAGAGACCCAGTACTTC; CDR3aa: CAISWVQGETQYF
d_gene: -; v_gene: TRBV10-2; abundance: many; j_gene: TRBJ2-5; CDR3nt: TGCGCCAGCAGTGACCAGGCTTTGACCCAGTACTTC; CDR3aa: CASSDQALTQYF
d_gene: TRBD2; v_gene: TRBV6-1; abundance: -; j_gene: TRBJ2-1; CDR3nt: TGTGCCAGCCGGGCCAGCGGGGGGAGCTCCTACAATGAGCAGTTCTTC; CDR3aa: CASRASGGSSYNEQFF
d_gene: -; v_gene: TRBV14; abundance: many; j_gene: TRBJ1-2; CDR3nt: TGTGCCAGCAGCCCGGGGATTTCCTATGGCTACACCTTC; CDR3aa: CASSPGISYGYTF
d_gene: -; v_gene: TRBV27; abundance: many; j_gene: TRBJ2-4; CDR3nt: TGTGCCAGCAGTACCCGTCCAGGGGACGGAAACATTCAGTACTTC; CDR3aa: CASSTRPGDGNIQYF
d_gene: TRBD1; v_gene: TRBV5-5; abundance: once; j_gene: TRBJ2-3; CDR3nt: TGTGCCAGCGGCAGAGGAACAGGGGGCTCAGATACGCAGTATTTT; CDR3aa: CASGRGTGGSDTQYF
d_gene: -; v_gene: TRBV20-1; abundance: many; j_gene: TRBJ2-6; CDR3nt: TGCAGTGCTAGACTCCCCCGGGCAGGGAAATTACACTCTGGGGCCAACGTCCTGACTTTC; CDR3aa: CSARLPRAGKLHSGANVLTF
d_gene: -; v_gene: TRBV4-1; abundance: few; j_gene: TRBJ2-4; CDR3nt: TGCGCCAGCAGCCGAACCCAGGGGCTGAACAACATTCAGTACTTC; CDR3aa: CASSRTQGLNNIQYF
d_gene: -; v_gene: TRBV6-1; abundance: many; j_gene: TRBJ2-1; CDR3nt: TGTGCCAGCATTGGATCAGAGGGAAATGAGCAGTTCTTC; CDR3aa: CASIGSEGNEQFF
d_gene: TRBD2; v_gene: TRBV6-2/TRBV6-3; abundance: few; j_gene: TRBJ2-3; CDR3nt: TGTGCCAGCAGTTACCCCTTTCCGGGGGGTCGTGAAGATACGCAGTATTTT; CDR3aa: CASSYPFPGGREDTQYF
d_gene: TRBD1; v_gene: TRBV4-3; abundance: many; j_gene: TRBJ2-1; CDR3nt: TGCGCCAGCAGCCACGACAGGGCCTACAATGAGCAGTTCTTC; CDR3aa: CASSHDRAYNEQFF
d_gene: -; v_gene: TRBV2; abundance: -; j_gene: TRBJ2-5; CDR3nt: TGTGCCAGCTACTTATACGAGACCCAGTACTTC; CDR3aa: CASYLYETQYF
d_gene: -; v_gene: TRBV7-8; abundance: -; j_gene: TRBJ1-6; CDR3nt: TGTGCCAGCAACCCCGGGAATTCACCCCTCCACTTT; CDR3aa: CASNPGNSPLHF
d_gene: -; v_gene: TRBV4-2; abundance: many; j_gene: TRBJ1-5; CDR3nt: TGTGCCAGCAGCCCGGGTGGCCCTAATCAGCCCCAGCATTTT; CDR3aa: CASSPGGPNQPQHF